This T cell receptor beta chain was sequenced for a study of shared clonotypes between healthy human individuals. The table lists this clone with a few counts. This table comes from immunoSEQ multiplex PCR, and its TCRdb copy is limited to in-frame clones, with some not included. The sample has about half a million clones, about 74% seen once. Trimming took 6 bases from V and 5 from J; bases not matched to a gene: 5. The CDR3 totals 12 residues. Germline V gene sequence: CDR1 SQVTM, CDR2 ANQGSEA. The V and J genes are TRBV29-1 and TRBJ2-7; 9 bases fit TRBD2. The source of this sequence is a woman in her 40s in good health. Some clones in this sample may be carry-over from other donors' samples. Sequencing was carried out using PBMCs. In DNA, the CDR3 is TGCAGCGTGGCGCGGGAGGGAGACGAGCAGTACTTC. Its translation: CSVAREGDEQYF.